This T cell receptor beta chain comes out of a study of cytomegalovirus exposure and HLA in healthy donors. Study conclusions and caveats: Of the V segments, some could not be distinguished, including TRBV6-2 and TRBV6-3, and were excluded. The later analysis indicated that the majority of CMV-associated TCR beta chains appeared HLA-restricted.

The primer mix had 60 Vbeta and 13 Jbeta primers. Data came from immunoSEQ multiplex PCR; TCRdb stores just in-frame clones and leaves some out. The table records around 130,000 clones, around 85% of them present only once. This clone was counted only a few times. Its antigen remains unidentified. The CDR3 is 16 amino acids. The rearrangement links TRBV21-1 to TRBJ2-7; the D call in the table, TRBD2, was not verified against the DNA. TRBV21-1 is given as a pseudogene. The TCR was taken from a woman aged 30 to 39 in good health and CMV-seropositive. The sequencing input was PBMCs. CDR3 nucleotide sequence: TGTGCCAGCAGCAAACGTAGGGCTAGCGGGGGCTACGAGCAGTACTTC. It translates to CASSKRRASGGYEQYF.